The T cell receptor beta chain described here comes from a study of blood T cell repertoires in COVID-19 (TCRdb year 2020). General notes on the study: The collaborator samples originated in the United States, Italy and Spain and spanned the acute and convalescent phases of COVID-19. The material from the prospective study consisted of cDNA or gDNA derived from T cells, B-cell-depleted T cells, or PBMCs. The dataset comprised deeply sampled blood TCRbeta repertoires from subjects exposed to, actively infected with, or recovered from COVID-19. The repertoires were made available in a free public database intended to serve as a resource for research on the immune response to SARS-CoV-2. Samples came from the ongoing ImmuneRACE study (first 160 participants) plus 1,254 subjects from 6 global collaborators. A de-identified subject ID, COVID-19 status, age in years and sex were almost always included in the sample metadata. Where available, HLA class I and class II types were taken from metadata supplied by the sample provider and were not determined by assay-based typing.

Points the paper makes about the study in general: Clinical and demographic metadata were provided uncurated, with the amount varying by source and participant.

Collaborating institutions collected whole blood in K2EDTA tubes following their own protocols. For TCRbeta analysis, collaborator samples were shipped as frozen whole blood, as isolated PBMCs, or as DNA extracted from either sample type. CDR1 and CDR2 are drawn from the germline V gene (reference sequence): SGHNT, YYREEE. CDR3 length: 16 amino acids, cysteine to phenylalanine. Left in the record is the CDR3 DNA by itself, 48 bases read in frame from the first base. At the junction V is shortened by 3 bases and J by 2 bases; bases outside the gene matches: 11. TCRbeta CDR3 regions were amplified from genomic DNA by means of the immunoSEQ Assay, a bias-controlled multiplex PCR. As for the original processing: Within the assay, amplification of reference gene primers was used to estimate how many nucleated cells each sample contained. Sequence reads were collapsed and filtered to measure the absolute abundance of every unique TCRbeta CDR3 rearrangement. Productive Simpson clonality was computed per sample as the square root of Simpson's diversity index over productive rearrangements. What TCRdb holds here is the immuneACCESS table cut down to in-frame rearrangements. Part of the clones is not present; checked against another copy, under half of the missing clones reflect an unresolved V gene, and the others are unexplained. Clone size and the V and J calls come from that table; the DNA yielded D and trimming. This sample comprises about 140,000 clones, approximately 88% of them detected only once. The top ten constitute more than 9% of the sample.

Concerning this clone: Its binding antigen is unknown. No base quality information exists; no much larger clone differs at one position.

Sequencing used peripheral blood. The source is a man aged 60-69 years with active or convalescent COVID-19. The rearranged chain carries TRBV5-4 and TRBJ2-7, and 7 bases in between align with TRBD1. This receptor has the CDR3 CASSSKQGQVTYEQYF. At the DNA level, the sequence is TGTGCCAGCAGCTCAAAACAGGGGCAAGTAACCTACGAGCAGTACTTC.